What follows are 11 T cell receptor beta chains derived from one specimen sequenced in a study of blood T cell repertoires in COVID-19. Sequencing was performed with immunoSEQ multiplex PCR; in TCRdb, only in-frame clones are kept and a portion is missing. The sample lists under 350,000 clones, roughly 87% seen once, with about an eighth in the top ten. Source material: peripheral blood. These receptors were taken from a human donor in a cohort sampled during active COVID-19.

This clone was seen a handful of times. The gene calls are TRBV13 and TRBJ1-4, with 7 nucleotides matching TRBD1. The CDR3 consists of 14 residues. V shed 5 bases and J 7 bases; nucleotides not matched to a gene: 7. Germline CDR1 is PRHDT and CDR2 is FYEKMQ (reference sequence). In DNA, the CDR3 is TGTGCCAGCAGCACCAGGGGGGTGGGTGAAAAACTGTTTTTT. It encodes CASSTRGVGEKLFF.

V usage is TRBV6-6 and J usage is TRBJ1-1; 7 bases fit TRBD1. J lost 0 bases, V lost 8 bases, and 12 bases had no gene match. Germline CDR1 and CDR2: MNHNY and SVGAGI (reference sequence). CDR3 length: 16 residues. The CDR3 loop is CASGMGTGTVNTEAFF. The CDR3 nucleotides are TGTGCCAGCGGGATGGGGACCGGGACAGTGAACACTGAAGCTTTCTTT.

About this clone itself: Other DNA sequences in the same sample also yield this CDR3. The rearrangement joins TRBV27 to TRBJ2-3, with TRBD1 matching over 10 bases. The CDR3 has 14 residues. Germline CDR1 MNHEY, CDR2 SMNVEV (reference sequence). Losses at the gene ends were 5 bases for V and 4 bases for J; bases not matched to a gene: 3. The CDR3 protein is CASSLGQGADTQYF. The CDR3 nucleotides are TGTGCCAGCAGTCTAGGACAGGGGGCAGATACGCAGTATTTT.

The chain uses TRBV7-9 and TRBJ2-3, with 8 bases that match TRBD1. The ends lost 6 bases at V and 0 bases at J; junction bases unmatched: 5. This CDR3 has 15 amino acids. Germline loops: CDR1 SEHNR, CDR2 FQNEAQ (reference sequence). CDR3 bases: TGTGCCAGCAGATCGACAGGGGCCAGCACAGATACGCAGTATTTT. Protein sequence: CASRSTGASTDTQYF.

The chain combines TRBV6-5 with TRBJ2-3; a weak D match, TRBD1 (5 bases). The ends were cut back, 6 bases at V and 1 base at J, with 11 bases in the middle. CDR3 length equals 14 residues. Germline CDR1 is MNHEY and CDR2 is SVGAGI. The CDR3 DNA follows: TGTGCCAGCAGCTTGCAAGGGGGCACAGATACGCAGTATTTT. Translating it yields CASSLQGGTDTQYF.

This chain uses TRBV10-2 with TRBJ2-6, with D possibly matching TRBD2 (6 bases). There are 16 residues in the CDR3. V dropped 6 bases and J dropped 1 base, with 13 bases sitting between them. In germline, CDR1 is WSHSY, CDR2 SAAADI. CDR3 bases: TGCGCCAGCAGCGCTCCGGGGGTTTCTGGGGCCAACGTCCTGACTTTC. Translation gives CASSAPGVSGANVLTF.

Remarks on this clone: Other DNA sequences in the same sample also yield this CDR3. Here the CDR3 reads CATREGIYNEQFF. The CDR3 region has the DNA TGTGCCACCCGGGAGGGTATTTACAATGAGCAGTTCTTC. V usage is TRBV15 and J usage is TRBJ2-1, with TRBD2 matching 8 bases. The CDR3 is 13 amino acids. After removal of 8 bases from V and 4 bases from J, the junction contained 4 bases not matched to a gene. Germline V lookup: CDR1 LNHNV, CDR2 YYDKDF (reference sequence).

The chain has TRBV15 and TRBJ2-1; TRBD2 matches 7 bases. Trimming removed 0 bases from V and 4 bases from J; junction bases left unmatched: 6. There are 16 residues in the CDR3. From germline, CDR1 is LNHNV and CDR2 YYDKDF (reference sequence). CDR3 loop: CATSRDRAGVYNEQFF. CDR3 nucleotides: TGTGCCACCAGCAGAGATAGGGCGGGAGTTTACAATGAGCAGTTCTTC.

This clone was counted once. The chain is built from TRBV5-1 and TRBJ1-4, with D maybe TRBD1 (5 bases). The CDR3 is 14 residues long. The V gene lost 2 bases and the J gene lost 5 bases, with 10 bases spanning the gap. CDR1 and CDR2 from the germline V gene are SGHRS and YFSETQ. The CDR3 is CASSFGGENEKLFF. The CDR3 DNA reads TGCGCCAGCAGCTTTGGAGGGGAGAATGAAAAACTGTTTTTT.

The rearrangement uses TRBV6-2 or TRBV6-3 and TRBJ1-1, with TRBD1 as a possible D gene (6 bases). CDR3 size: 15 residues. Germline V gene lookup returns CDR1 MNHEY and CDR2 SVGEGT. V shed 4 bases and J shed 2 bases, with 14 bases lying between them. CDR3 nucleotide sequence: TGTGCCAGCAGTTCCGCAGGGGTATCAAACACTGAAGCTTTCTTT. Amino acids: CASSSAGVSNTEAFF.

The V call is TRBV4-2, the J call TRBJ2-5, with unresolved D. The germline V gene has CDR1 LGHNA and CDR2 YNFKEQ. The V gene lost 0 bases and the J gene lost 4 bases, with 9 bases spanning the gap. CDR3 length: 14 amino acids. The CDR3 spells CASSQEWAGETQYF. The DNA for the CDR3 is TGTGCCAGCAGCCAAGAATGGGCAGGAGAGACCCAGTACTTC.